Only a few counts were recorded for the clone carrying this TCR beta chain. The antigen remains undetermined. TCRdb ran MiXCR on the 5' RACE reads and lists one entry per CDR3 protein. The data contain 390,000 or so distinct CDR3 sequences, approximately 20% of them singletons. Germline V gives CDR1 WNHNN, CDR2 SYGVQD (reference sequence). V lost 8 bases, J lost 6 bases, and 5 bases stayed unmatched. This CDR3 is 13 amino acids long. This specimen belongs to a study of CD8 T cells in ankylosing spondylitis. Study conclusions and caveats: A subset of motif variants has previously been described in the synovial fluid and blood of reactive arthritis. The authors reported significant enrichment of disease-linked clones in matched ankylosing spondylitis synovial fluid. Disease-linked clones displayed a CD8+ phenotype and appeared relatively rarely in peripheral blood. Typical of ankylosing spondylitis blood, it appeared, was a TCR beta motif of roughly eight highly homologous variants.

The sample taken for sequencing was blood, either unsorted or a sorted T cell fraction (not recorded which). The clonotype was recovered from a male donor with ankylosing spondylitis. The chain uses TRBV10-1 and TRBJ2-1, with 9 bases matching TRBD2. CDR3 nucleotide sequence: TGCGCCAGCGCTGTGACTAGCGGCAATGAGCAGTTCTTC. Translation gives CASAVTSGNEQFF.